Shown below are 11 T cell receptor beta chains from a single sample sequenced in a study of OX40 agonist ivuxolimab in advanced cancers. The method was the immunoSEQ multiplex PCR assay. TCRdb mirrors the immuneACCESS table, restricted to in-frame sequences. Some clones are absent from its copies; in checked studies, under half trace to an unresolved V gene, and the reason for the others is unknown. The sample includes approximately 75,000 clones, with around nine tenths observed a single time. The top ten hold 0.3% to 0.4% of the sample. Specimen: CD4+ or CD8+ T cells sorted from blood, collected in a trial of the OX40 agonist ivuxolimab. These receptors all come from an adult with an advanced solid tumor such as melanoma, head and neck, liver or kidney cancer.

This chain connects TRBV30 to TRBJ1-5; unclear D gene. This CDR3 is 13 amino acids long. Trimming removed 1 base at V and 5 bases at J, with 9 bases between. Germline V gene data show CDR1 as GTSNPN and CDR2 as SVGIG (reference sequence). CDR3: CAWSEGIDQPQHF. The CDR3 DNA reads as TGTGCCTGGAGTGAAGGGATCGATCAGCCCCAGCATTTT.

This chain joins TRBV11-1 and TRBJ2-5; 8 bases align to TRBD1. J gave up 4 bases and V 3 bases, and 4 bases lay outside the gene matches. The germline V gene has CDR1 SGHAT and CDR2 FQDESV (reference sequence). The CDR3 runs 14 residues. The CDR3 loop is CASSLDRVGETQYF. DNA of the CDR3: TGTGCCAGCAGCTTGGACAGGGTGGGAGAGACCCAGTACTTC.

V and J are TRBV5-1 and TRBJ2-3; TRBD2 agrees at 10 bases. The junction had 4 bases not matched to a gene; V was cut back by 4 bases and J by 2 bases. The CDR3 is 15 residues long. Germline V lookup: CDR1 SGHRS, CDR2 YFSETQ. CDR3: CASSTGTSDTDTQYF. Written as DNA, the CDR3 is TGCGCCAGCAGCACCGGGACTAGCGACACAGATACGCAGTATTTT. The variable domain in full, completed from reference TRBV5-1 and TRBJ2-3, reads KAGVTQTPRYLIKTRGQQVTLSCSPISGHRSVSWYQQTPGQGLQFLFEYFSETQRNKGNFPGRFSGRQFSNSRSEMNVSTLELGDSALYLCASSTGTSDTDTQYFGPGTRLTVL.

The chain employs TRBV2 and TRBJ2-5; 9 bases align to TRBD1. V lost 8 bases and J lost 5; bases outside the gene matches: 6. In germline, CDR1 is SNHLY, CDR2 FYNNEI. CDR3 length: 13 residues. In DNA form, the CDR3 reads TGTGCCAGCGGGGGACAGGGTACGGAGACCCAGTACTTC. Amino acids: CASGGQGTETQYF.

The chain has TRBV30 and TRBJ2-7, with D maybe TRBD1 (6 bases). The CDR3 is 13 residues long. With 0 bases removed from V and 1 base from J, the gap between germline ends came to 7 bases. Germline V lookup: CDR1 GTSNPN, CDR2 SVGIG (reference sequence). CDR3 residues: CAWSVTGSYEQYF. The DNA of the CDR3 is TGTGCCTGGAGTGTAACAGGGTCCTACGAGCAGTACTTC.

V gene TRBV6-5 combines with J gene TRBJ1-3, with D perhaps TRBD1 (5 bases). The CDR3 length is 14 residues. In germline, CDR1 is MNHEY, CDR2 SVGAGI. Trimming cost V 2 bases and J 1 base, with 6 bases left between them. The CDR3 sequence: CASSYGGSGNTIYF. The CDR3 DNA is TGTGCCAGCAGTTACGGGGGTTCTGGAAACACCATATATTTT.

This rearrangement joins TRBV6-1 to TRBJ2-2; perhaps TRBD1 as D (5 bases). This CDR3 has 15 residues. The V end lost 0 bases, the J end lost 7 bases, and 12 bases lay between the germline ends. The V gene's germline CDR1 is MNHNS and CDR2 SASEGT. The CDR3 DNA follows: TGTGCCAGCAGTGAAGCAGGTAGCCAGGGCGGGGAGCTGTTTTTT. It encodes CASSEAGSQGGELFF.

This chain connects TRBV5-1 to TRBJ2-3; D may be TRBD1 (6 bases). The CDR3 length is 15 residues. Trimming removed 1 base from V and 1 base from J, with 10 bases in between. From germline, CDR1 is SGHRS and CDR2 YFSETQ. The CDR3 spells CASSLNGQRTDTQYF. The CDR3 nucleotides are TGCGCCAGCAGCTTGAACGGACAGCGCACAGATACGCAGTATTTT.

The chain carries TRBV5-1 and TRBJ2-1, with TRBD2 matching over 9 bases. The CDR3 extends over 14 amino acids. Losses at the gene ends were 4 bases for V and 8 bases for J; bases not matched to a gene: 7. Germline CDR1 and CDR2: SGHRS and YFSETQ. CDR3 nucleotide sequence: TGCGCCAGCAGCCCGGGACTAGCCAGCGATGAGCAGTTCTTC. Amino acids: CASSPGLASDEQFF.

CDR3 region: CASSPGPNTEAFF. The CDR3 nucleotides are TGTGCCAGCAGTCCCGGACCCAACACTGAAGCTTTCTTT. This chain joins TRBV28 and TRBJ1-1; D is unresolved. Between the trimmed V and J ends, which lost 5 bases and 2 bases, there was a span of 9 bases. Germline V gene lookup returns CDR1 MDHEN and CDR2 SYDVKM. The CDR3 consists of 13 residues.

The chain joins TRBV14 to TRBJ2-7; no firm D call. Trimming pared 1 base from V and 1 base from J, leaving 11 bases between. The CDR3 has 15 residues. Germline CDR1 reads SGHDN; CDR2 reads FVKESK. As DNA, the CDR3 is TGTGCCAGCAGCCAAGGGTGGGGATCATCCTACGAGCAGTACTTC. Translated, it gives CASSQGWGSSYEQYF.